This TCR beta chain was captured by sequencing in a study of blood T cell repertoires in COVID-19. Study-wide background: Sources were T cells, B-cell-depleted T cells, or PBMCs; the material itself was cDNA or gDNA.

Some clones are missing from TCRdb's copy, which holds only in-frame ones; the method was immunoSEQ multiplex PCR. The sample has approximately 310,000 clones; approximately 88% are singletons. Germline trimming cut 5 bases from V and 7 bases from J; bases unmatched to any gene: 4. The CDR3 is made up of 12 amino acids. The germline V gene has CDR1 LNHDA and CDR2 SQIVND (reference sequence). The chain uses TRBV19 and TRBJ1-1; 7 bases are a match to TRBD1. This receptor was identified in a man in his 60s who had recovered from COVID-19. The sample consisted of PBMCs or T cells enriched from blood (not recorded which). CDR3 DNA sequence: TGTGCCAGTAGTCTTCGGACAGGTGAAGCTTTCTTT. Encoded protein: CASSLRTGEAFF.